This passage covers 12 T cell receptor beta chains from one sample sequenced in a study of pediatric ulcerative colitis. Clones were sequenced by immunoSEQ multiplex PCR, and TCRdb holds only the in-frame ones, with some missing. The table shows roughly 23,000 clones, with approximately 74% occurring only once. The rectum was sampled with one to two pinch biopsies at colonoscopy. The specimen was gut tissue. These receptors were obtained from a boy aged 5-17 years with severe ulcerative colitis.

V gene TRBV5-1 combines with J gene TRBJ2-5; D is possibly TRBD2 (5 bases). CDR1 SGHRS and CDR2 YFSETQ come from the germline V gene. Deletions cut 3 bases from V and 2 bases from J, with 5 bases between. The CDR3 runs to 12 residues. DNA of the CDR3: TGCGCCAGCAGCTCGGGACAAGAGACCCAGTACTTC. It codes for CASSSGQETQYF. Based on the CDR3 plus reference TRBV5-1 and TRBJ2-5, the full variable domain is KAGVTQTPRYLIKTRGQQVTLSCSPISGHRSVSWYQQTPGQGLQFLFEYFSETQRNKGNFPGRFSGRQFSNSRSEMNVSTLELGDSALYLCASSSGQETQYFGPGTRLLVL.

The rearrangement joins TRBV10-3 to TRBJ1-1; 7 bases fit TRBD1. V trimming: 7 bases; J trimming: 7 bases; junction bases outside the gene matches: 12. The CDR3 contains 14 residues. Germline values: CDR1 ENHRY, CDR2 SYGVKD. The CDR3 region is CAITRQGTVDEAFF. CDR3 bases: TGTGCCATCACCCGACAGGGAACGGTAGATGAAGCTTTCTTT.

The chain is built from TRBV4-3 and TRBJ1-5; the D is unclear. The CDR3 contains 13 residues. Trimming cost V 0 bases and J 7 bases, with 7 bases left between them. Germline V lookup: CDR1 LGHNA, CDR2 YSLEER. CDR3 DNA: TGCGCCAGCAGCCAAGAGGGGTTGCAGCCCCAGCATTTT. Translation: CASSQEGLQPQHF.

The V gene is TRBV25-1, the J gene TRBJ1-2; the D gene is possibly TRBD1 (6 bases). The germline V gene encodes CDR1 MGHDK and CDR2 SYGVNS. The CDR3 covers 15 residues. Trimming removed 3 bases at V and 7 bases at J, with 18 bases between. The CDR3 here is CASSEAGVYLSGYTF. CDR3 nucleotide sequence: TGTGCCAGCAGTGAGGCAGGGGTGTACCTTAGTGGCTACACCTTC.

The genes are TRBV29-1 and TRBJ1-1; no firm D call. The CDR3 covers 14 residues. With 7 bases removed from V and 1 base from J, the gap between germline ends came to 16 bases. Germline CDR1 reads SQVTM; CDR2 reads ANQGSEA. Here the CDR3 DNA reads TGCAGCGCCTACCTTTTAACCGCGAACACTGAAGCTTTCTTT. Protein: CSAYLLTANTEAFF.

The chain joins TRBV7-2 to TRBJ2-3, with 11 bases that match TRBD2. This CDR3 spans 15 amino acids. Trimming at V came to 4 bases and at J to 5 bases, leaving 5 bases not matched to a gene. The germline V gene has CDR1 SGHTA and CDR2 FQGNSA. CDR3 region: CASSSLAGGGDTQYF. The CDR3 DNA reads as TGTGCCAGCAGCTCGCTAGCGGGGGGTGGAGATACGCAGTATTTT.

The chain combines TRBV6-5 with TRBJ1-1; 7 nucleotides match TRBD1. In germline, CDR1 is MNHEY, CDR2 SVGAGI. J gave up 0 bases and V 2 bases, and 3 bases lay outside the gene matches. The CDR3 is made up of 15 amino acids. The DNA for the CDR3 is TGTGCCAGCAGTTACGAGGGGGCTGTGAACACTGAAGCTTTCTTT. Translating it yields CASSYEGAVNTEAFF.

This chain links TRBV2 with TRBJ1-6; no definite D call. Per germline, CDR1 SNHLY and CDR2 FYNNEI. V gave up 7 bases and J gave up 5 bases, with 12 bases separating them. The CDR3 sequence is 14 residues long. CDR3 in DNA: TGTGCCAGCACCCCAGGACGTAATAATTCACCCCTCCACTTT. Translating gives CASTPGRNNSPLHF.

By sample fraction, this clone is medium-sized. This rearrangement joins TRBV6-5 to TRBJ1-1, with 7 positions matching TRBD1. CDR1 and CDR2 from the germline V gene are MNHEY and SVGAGI. J lost 5 bases, V lost 7 bases, and 10 bases had no gene match. The CDR3 is 14 residues long. The CDR3 bases are TGTGCCAGCACCCGACAGGGTCCGGGGACTGAAGCTTTCTTT. Translation gives CASTRQGPGTEAFF.

V and J are TRBV7-2 and TRBJ2-7; weak D call: TRBD1 (6 bases). In germline, CDR1 is SGHTA, CDR2 FQGNSA. V was cut by 5 bases and J by 0 bases, with 11 bases left in between. The CDR3 contains 14 residues. The CDR3 DNA follows: TGTGCCAGCAGCCGAGACAGGACCTCCTACGAGCAGTACTTC. Translating gives CASSRDRTSYEQYF.

The CDR3 coding sequence is TGTGCCAGCAGCTTAGCCAACTCTGGAAACACCATATATTTT. This codes for CASSLANSGNTIYF. This rearrangement joins TRBV7-2 to TRBJ1-3; no definite D call. Germline CDR1 is SGHTA and CDR2 is FQGNSA. V shed 0 bases and J shed 0 bases, with 3 bases lying between them. This CDR3 is built from 14 residues.

This chain uses TRBV11-2 with TRBJ2-7, with D perhaps assigned TRBD1 or TRBD2 (6 bases each). Per germline, CDR1 SGHAT and CDR2 FQNNGV. Between the trimmed V and J ends, which lost 4 bases and 5 bases, there was a span of 15 bases. The CDR3 consists of 14 residues. This CDR3 reads CASSWGIGGHEQYF. The CDR3 coding sequence is TGTGCCAGCAGCTGGGGGATCGGGGGCCACGAGCAGTACTTC.